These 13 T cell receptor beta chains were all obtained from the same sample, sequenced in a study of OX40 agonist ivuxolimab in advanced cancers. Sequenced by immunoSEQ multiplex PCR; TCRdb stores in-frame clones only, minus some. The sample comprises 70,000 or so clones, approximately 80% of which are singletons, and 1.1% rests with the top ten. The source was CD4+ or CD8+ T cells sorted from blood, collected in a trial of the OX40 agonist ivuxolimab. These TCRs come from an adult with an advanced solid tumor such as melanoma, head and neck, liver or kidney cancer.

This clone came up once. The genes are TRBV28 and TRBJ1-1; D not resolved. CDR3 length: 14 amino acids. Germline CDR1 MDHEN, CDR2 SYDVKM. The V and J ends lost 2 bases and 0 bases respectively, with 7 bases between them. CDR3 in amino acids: CASSLESMNTEAFF. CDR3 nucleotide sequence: TGTGCCAGCAGTTTAGAATCCATGAACACTGAAGCTTTCTTT.

CDR3 bases: TGTGCCAGTAGTGACCCCGGGGGACAGGGATCTCAGCCCCAGCATTTT. Protein: CASSDPGGQGSQPQHF. V is TRBV19 and J is TRBJ1-5; 9 positions match TRBD1. Germline assignment: CDR1 LNHDA and CDR2 SQIVND (reference sequence). Unmatched junction bases numbered 11, after V lost 5 bases and J lost 6 bases. CDR3 length: 16 amino acids.

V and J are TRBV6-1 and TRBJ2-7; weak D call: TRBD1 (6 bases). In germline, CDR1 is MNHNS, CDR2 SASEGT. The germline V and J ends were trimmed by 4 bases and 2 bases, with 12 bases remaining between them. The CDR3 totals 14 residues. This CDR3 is CASSVATGTYEQYF. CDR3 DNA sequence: TGTGCCAGCAGTGTTGCTACAGGGACCTACGAGCAGTACTTC.

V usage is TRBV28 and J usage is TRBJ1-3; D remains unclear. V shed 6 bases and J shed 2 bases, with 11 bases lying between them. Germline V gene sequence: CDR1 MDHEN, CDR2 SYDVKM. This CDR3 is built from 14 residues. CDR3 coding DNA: TGTGCCAGCAGGACGGACGCAACTGGAAACACCATATATTTT. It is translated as CASRTDATGNTIYF.

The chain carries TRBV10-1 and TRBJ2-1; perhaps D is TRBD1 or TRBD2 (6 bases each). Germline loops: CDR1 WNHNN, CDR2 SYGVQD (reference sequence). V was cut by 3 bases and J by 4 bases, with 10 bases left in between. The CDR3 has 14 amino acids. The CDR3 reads CASSDGGLYNEQFF. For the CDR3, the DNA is TGCGCCAGCAGTGACGGGGGCCTGTACAATGAGCAGTTCTTC.

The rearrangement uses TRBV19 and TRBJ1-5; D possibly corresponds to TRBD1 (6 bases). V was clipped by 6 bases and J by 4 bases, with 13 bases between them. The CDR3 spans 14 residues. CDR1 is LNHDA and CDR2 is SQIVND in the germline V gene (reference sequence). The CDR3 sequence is CASSGQGFNQPQHF. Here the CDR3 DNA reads TGTGCCAGTAGCGGTCAGGGGTTTAATCAGCCCCAGCATTTT.

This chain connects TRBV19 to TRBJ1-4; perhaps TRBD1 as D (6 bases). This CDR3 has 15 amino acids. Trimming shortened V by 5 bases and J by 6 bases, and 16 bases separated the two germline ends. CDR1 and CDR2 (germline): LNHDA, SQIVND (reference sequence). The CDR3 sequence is CASSSVGGGDEKLFF. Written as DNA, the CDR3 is TGTGCCAGTAGTTCGGTGGGGGGCGGCGATGAAAAACTGTTTTTT.

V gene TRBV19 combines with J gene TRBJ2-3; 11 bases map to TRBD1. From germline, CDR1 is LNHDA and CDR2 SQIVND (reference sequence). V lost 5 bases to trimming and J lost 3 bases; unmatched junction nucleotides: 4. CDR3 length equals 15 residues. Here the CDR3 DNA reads TGTGCCAGTAGTGGACAGGGGGCGGGAACAGATACGCAGTATTTT. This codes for CASSGQGAGTDTQYF.

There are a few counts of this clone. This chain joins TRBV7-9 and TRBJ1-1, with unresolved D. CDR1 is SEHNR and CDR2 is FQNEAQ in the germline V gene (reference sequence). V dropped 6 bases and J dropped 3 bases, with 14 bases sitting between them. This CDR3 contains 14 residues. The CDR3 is CASSSTPPDTEAFF. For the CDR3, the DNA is TGTGCCAGCAGTTCCACCCCTCCTGACACTGAAGCTTTCTTT.

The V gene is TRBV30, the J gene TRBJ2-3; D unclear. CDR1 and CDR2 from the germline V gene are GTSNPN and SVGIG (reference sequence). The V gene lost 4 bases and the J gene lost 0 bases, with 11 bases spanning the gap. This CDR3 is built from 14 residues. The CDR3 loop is CAWKQTTSTDTQYF. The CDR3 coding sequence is TGTGCCTGGAAACAGACGACTAGCACAGATACGCAGTATTTT.

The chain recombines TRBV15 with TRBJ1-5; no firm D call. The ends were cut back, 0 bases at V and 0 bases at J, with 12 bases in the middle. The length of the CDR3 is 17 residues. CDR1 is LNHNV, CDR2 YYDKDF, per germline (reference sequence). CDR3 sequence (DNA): TGTGCCACCAGCAGAGAATCGGCAGGCCGTAGCAATCAGCCCCAGCATTTT. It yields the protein CATSRESAGRSNQPQHF.

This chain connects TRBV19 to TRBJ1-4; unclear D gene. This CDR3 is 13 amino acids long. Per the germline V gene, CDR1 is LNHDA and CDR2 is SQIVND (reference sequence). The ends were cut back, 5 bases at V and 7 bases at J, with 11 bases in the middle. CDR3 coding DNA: TGTGCCAGTAGTGGGCAGAGAAGTGAAAAACTGTTTTTT. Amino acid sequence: CASSGQRSEKLFF.

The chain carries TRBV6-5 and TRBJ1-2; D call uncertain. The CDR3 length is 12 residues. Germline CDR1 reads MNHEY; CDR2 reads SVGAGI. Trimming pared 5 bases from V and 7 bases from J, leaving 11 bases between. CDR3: CASSPGPRGYTF. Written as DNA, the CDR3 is TGTGCCAGCAGTCCTGGGCCTCGTGGCTACACCTTC.